This T cell receptor (beta chain) comes out of a study of blood T cell repertoires in COVID-19. About the research overall: PBMCs, B-cell-depleted T cells, or T cells were the source of the cDNA or gDNA that made up the material.

This clone was seen many times. In the original workflow: Researchers report that nucleated cell counts were estimated from reference gene primer amplification. Some clones are missing from TCRdb's copy, which holds only in-frame ones; the method was immunoSEQ multiplex PCR. The V and J calls and the clone size are those of that table, but D and trimming were determined from the DNA. The data show some 120,000 clones, about 86% seen once. This clonotype was obtained from a man at least 80 years old with active or convalescent COVID-19. Sequencing was done on a sample of peripheral blood.

CDR3 amino acids: CASSLAGTDYNEQFF. The CDR3 region has the DNA TGTGCCAGCAGCTTAGCCGGGACAGATTACAATGAGCAGTTCTTC. The chain recombines TRBV7-6 with TRBJ2-1, with 7 positions matching TRBD1. The CDR3 covers 15 residues. CDR1 and CDR2 from the germline V gene are SGHVS and FNYEAQ. Trimming at V came to 0 bases and at J to 4 bases, leaving 3 bases not matched to a gene.